These 4 T cell receptor beta chains were all obtained from the same sample, sequenced in a study of blood T cell repertoires in COVID-19. Here immunoSEQ multiplex PCR was the method, and the copy in TCRdb shows in-frame clones only, minus some. The sample contains over 120,000 clones, approximately 79% of which appear only once. The specimen was PBMCs or T cells enriched from blood (not recorded which). These receptor sequences come from a woman in her fifties or sixties who had recovered from COVID-19.

The chain recombines TRBV5-6 with TRBJ2-1, with TRBD2 matching 7 bases. The junction had 17 bases not matched to a gene; V was cut back by 5 bases and J by 6 bases. Looked up from germline, CDR1 is SGHDT and CDR2 is YYEEEE. The CDR3 contains 17 residues. CDR3 protein: CASSALGGRGPGNEQFF. CDR3 nucleotides: TGTGCCAGCAGTGCCCTGGGGGGGAGGGGCCCGGGCAATGAGCAGTTCTTC.

The gene calls are TRBV28 and TRBJ1-3; possibly TRBD1 for D (6 bases). The germline gives CDR1 MDHEN, CDR2 SYDVKM. This CDR3 is 14 amino acids long. V was pared by 1 base and J by 4 bases, with 8 bases between. The CDR3 spells CASSLSGQGNTIYF. CDR3 nucleotide sequence: TGTGCCAGCAGTTTATCGGGACAAGGAAACACCATATATTTT.

The rearrangement joins TRBV4-2 to TRBJ2-1; weak D call: TRBD1 (5 bases). In germline, CDR1 is LGHNA, CDR2 YNFKEQ. Between the trimmed V and J ends, which lost 1 base and 1 base, there was a span of 8 bases. The CDR3 length is 15 residues. For the CDR3, the DNA is TGTGCCAGCAGCCAAGGGCAGGGATCCTACAATGAGCAGTTCTTC. The encoded protein is CASSQGQGSYNEQFF.

The chain recombines TRBV27 with TRBJ1-4; 7 bases are shared with TRBD1. Trimming at V came to 5 bases and at J to 7 bases, leaving 10 bases not matched to a gene. Germline-derived CDR1 and CDR2 are MNHEY and SMNVEV (reference sequence). CDR3 length: 15 amino acids. CDR3 sequence reads: CASSLQQGPGEKLFF. The CDR3 DNA sequence: TGTGCCAGCAGTCTACAACAGGGGCCGGGTGAAAAACTGTTTTTT.